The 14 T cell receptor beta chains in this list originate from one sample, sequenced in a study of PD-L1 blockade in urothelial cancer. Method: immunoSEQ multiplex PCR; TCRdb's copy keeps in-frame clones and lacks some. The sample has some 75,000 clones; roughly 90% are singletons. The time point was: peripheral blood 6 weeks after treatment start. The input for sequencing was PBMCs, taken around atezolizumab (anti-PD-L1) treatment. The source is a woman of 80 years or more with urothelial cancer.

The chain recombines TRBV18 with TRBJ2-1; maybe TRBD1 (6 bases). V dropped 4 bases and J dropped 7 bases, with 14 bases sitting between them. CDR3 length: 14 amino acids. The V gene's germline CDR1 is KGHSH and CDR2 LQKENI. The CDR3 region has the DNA TGTGCCAGCTCACGACAGGTTTACGAGAATGAGCAGTTCTTC. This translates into CASSRQVYENEQFF.

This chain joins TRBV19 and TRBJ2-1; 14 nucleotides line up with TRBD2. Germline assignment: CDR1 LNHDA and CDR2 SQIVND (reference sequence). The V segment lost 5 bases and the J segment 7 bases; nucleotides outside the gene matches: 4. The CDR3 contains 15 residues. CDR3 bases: TGTGCCAGTAGTCAAGGGACTAGCGGGGGAAATGAGCAGTTCTTC. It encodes CASSQGTSGGNEQFF. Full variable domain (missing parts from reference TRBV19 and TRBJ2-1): DGGITQSPKYLFRKEGQNVTLSCEQNLNHDAMYWYRQDPGQGLRLIYYSQIVNDFQKGDIAEGYSVSREKKESFPLTVTSAQKNPTAFYLCASSQGTSGGNEQFFGPGTRLTVL.

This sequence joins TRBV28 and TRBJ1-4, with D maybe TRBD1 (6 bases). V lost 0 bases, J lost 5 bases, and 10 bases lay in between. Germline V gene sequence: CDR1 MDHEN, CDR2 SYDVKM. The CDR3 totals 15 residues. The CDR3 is CASSLWRQGNEKLFF. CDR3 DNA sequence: TGTGCCAGCAGTTTATGGCGTCAGGGGAATGAAAAACTGTTTTTT.

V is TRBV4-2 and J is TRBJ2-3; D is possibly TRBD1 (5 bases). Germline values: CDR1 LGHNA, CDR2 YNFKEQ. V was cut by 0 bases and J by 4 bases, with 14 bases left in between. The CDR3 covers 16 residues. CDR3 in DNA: TGTGCCAGCAGCCAAGATTCGAGCTTAGGGGCAGATACGCAGTATTTT. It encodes CASSQDSSLGADTQYF.

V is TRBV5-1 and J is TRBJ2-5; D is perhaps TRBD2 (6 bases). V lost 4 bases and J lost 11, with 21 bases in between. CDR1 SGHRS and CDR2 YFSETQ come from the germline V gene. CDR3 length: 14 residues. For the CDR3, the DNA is TGCGCCAGCAGCCGGTTAGCGGTGACGGGGGAGCAGTACTTC. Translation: CASSRLAVTGEQYF.

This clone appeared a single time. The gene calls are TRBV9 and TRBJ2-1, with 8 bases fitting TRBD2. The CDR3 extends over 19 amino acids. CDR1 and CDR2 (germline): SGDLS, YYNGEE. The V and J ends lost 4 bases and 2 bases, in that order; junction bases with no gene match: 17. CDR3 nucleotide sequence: TGTGCCAGCAGCTACCGGGAAACTAGCGGAAGCCCCCCCTACAATGAGCAGTTCTTC. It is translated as CASSYRETSGSPPYNEQFF.

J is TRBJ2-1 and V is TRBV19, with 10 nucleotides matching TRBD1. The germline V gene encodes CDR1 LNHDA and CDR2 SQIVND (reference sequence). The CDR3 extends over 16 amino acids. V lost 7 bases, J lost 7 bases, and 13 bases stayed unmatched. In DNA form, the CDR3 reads TGTGCCAGTACCGAGAGAGTGGGACAGGGGTGGAATGAGCAGTTCTTC. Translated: CASTERVGQGWNEQFF. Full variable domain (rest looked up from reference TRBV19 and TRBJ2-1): DGGITQSPKYLFRKEGQNVTLSCEQNLNHDAMYWYRQDPGQGLRLIYYSQIVNDFQKGDIAEGYSVSREKKESFPLTVTSAQKNPTAFYLCASTERVGQGWNEQFFGPGTRLTVL.

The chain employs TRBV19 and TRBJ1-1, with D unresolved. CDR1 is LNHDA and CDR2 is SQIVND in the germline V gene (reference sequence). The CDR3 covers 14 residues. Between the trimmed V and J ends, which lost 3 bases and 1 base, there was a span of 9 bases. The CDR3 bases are TGTGCCAGTAGTATGGCACACCAGAACACTGAAGCTTTCTTT. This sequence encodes CASSMAHQNTEAFF.

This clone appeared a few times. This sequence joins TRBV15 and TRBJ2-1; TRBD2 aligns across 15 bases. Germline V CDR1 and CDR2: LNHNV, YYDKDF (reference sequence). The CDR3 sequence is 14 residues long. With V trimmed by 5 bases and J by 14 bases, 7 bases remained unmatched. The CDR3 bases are TGTGCCACCAGCCCAAGGACTAGCGGGAGGGTGGAGTTCTTC. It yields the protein CATSPRTSGRVEFF. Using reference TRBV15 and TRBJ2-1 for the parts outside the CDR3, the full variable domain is DAMVIQNPRYQVTQFGKPVTLSCSQTLNHNVMYWYQQKSSQAPKLLFHYYDKDFNNEADTPDNFQSRRPNTSFCFLDIRSPGLGDTAMYLCATSPRTSGRVEFFGPGTRLTVL.

CDR3 sequence reads: CASSPGTGTGVDGYTF. CDR3 DNA: TGTGCCAGTAGTCCCGGGACAGGGACGGGGGTGGATGGCTACACCTTC. The rearrangement links TRBV19 to TRBJ1-2, with 9 positions matching TRBD1. The CDR3 spans 16 residues. The V gene end was trimmed by 5 bases and the J gene end by 6 bases; junction bases not matched to a gene: 13. Looked up from germline, CDR1 is LNHDA and CDR2 is SQIVND (reference sequence).

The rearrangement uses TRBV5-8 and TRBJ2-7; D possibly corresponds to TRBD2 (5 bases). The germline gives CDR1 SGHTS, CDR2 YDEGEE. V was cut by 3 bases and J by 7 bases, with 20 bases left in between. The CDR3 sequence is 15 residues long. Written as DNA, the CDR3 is TGTGCCAGCAGCTCTGGATGGAGGAGGATGGGGGAGCAGTACTTC. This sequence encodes CASSSGWRRMGEQYF.

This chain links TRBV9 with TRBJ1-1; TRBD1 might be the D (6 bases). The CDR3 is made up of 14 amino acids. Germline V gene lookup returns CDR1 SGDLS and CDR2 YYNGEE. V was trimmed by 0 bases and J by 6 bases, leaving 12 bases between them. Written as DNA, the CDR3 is TGTGCCAGCAGCGTAGCTGGGGGGGCCGCTGAAGCTTTCTTT. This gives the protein CASSVAGGAAEAFF.

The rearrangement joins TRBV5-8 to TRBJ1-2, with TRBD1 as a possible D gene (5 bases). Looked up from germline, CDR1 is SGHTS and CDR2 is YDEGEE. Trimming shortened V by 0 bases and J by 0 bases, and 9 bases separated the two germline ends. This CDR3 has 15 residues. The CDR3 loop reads CASSLDRPANYGYTF. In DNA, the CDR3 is TGTGCCAGCAGCTTGGACAGGCCGGCTAACTATGGCTACACCTTC.

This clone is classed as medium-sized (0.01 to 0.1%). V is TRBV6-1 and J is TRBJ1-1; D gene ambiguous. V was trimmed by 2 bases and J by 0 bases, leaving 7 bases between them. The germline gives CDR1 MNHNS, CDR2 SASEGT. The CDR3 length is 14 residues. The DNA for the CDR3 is TGTGCCAGCAGTGAATGGCAGATGAACACTGAAGCTTTCTTT. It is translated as CASSEWQMNTEAFF.